The rows below give T cell receptor beta chains drawn from one sample of a study of T cells in Graves' hyperthyroidism and ophthalmopathy. TCRdb recomputed calls from the multiplex PCR reads with MiXCR, one row per CDR3 protein. There are more than 350,000 distinct CDR3 sequences in the sample; around 14% occur only once, and approximately 30% lies in the top ten. Sequenced: blood. These TCRs come from a woman in her twenties or thirties with Graves' hyperthyroidism. Both conserved end residues are part of each CDR3. The D gene is left open where the match is weak. Some rows mark clone size as missing; the rest say once, few, many or name a class of expanded clone.

few	TRBV24-1	TRBJ2-1	TRBD2	CAIGLAGYNEQFF	TGTGCCATCGGACTAGCGGGGTACAATGAGCAGTTCTTC
many	TRBV6-1	TRBJ2-5	TRBD1	CASSSPGGIQETQYF	TGTGCCAGCAGCTCGCCAGGGGGTATCCAAGAGACCCAGTACTTC
few	TRBV20-1	TRBJ2-4	NA	CSARAEGKKNIQYF	TGCAGTGCTAGGGCGGAGGGGAAAAAAAACATTCAGTACTTC
few	TRBV24-1	TRBJ2-1	TRBD2	CATSDPGLAGPSNEQFF	TGTGCCACCAGTGACCCTGGACTAGCTGGCCCCTCCAATGAGCAGTTCTTC
NA	TRBV20-1	TRBJ1-2	NA	CSARDERKGPVDVYGYTF	TGCAGTGCTAGGGACGAACGCAAGGGGCCCGTCGACGTCTATGGCTACACCTTC
NA	TRBV5-8	TRBJ2-7	NA	CASTIGQETFYEQYF	TGTGCCAGCACCATTGGGCAGGAGACTTTCTACGAGCAGTACTTC
many	TRBV7-9	TRBJ2-3	NA	CASSSTGTWGDTQYF	TGTGCCAGCAGCTCGACCGGGACCTGGGGGGATACGCAGTATTTT
NA	TRBV10-1	TRBJ2-7	TRBD1	CASSESPGQGGREQYF	TGCGCCAGCAGTGAGTCGCCGGGACAGGGAGGTCGGGAGCAGTACTTC
few	TRBV3-1	TRBJ2-5	TRBD1	CASSQTGTGSETQYF	TGTGCCAGCAGCCAGACCGGGACAGGGTCGGAGACCCAGTACTTC
medium-sized	TRBV30	TRBJ2-7	TRBD2	CAWSQGTSGTYEQYF	TGTGCCTGGAGTCAAGGGACTAGCGGTACATACGAGCAGTACTTC
many	TRBV18	TRBJ1-5	NA	CASARDSNQPQHF	TGTGCCAGCGCGCGGGACAGCAATCAGCCCCAGCATTTT
many	TRBV28	TRBJ1-5	NA	CASSFQRNQPQHF	TGTGCCAGCAGTTTTCAGCGCAATCAGCCCCAGCATTTT
NA	TRBV28	TRBJ2-7	TRBD1	CASSSQRQGPPYEQYF	TGTGCCAGCAGTTCGCAAAGACAGGGGCCCCCCTACGAGCAGTACTTC
once	TRBV19	TRBJ2-1	NA	CASSISPSSYNEQFF	TGTGCCAGTAGTATCTCCCCGAGCTCCTACAATGAGCAGTTCTTC
many	TRBV6-1	TRBJ2-7	TRBD2	CASMSSGPSYEQYF	TGTGCCAGCATGTCTAGCGGACCATCCTACGAGCAGTACTTC
many	TRBV28	TRBJ2-5	NA	CASSQVGNPGGETQYF	TGTGCCAGCAGTCAAGTCGGTAACCCTGGCGGAGAGACCCAGTACTTC
few	TRBV6-2/TRBV6-3	TRBJ1-2	NA	CASSPRDLTSYTF	TGTGCCAGCAGCCCCCGAGACCTCACGAGCTACACCTTC
few	TRBV24-1	TRBJ2-1	TRBD2	CATSDPTSGAAVGQFF	TGTGCCACCAGTGATCCGACTAGCGGGGCGGCTGTCGGGCAGTTCTTC
many	TRBV12-3/TRBV12-4	TRBJ1-6	NA	CASSQGYSPLHF	TGTGCCAGCAGTCAAGGCTATTCACCCCTCCACTTT
NA	TRBV7-3	TRBJ2-5	TRBD2	CASSLSGGGARETQYF	TGTGCCAGCAGCTTATCTGGCGGGGGGGCGCGAGAGACCCAGTACTTC
few	TRBV11-3	TRBJ2-1	NA	CASSPVRGDNEQFF	TGTGCCAGCAGCCCCGTGCGGGGAGACAATGAGCAGTTCTTC
many	TRBV2	TRBJ2-7	TRBD2	CASRTSGSYEQYF	TGTGCCAGCCGTACTAGCGGGAGCTACGAGCAGTACTTC
many	TRBV7-9	TRBJ2-1	TRBD2	CASSPSSGRAFGEQFF	TGTGCCAGCAGCCCCTCTAGCGGGAGGGCTTTTGGTGAGCAGTTCTTC
few	TRBV4-2	TRBJ2-1	NA	CASSQVRGGEQFF	TGTGCCAGCAGCCAAGTAAGAGGCGGCGAGCAGTTCTTC
many	TRBV7-9	TRBJ2-1	TRBD1	CASSSPTGGYNEQFF	TGTGCCAGCAGCTCACCAACAGGGGGCTACAATGAGCAGTTCTTC
many	TRBV18	TRBJ2-1	NA	CASSPDSTSYNEQFF	TGTGCCAGCTCACCGGACTCGACTTCCTACAATGAGCAGTTCTTC
NA	TRBV29-1	TRBJ2-1	TRBD2	CSVEWSSGRANEQFF	TGCAGCGTTGAATGGTCCAGCGGGAGGGCAAATGAGCAGTTCTTC
few	TRBV20-1	TRBJ2-3	NA	CSARDEAATDTQYF	TGCAGTGCTAGAGATGAGGCAGCCACAGATACGCAGTATTTT
NA	TRBV7-2	TRBJ2-6	TRBD1	CASSLVPPDRAPPGANVLTF	TGTGCCAGCAGCTTAGTCCCTCCAGACAGGGCCCCTCCTGGGGCCAACGTCCTGACTTTC
few	TRBV15	TRBJ2-7	NA	CATSRTLSPIEQYF	TGTGCCACCAGCAGAACCTTAAGCCCCATCGAGCAGTACTTC
NA	TRBV11-2	TRBJ2-5	TRBD1	CASSGQGLEETQYF	TGTGCCAGCAGCGGACAGGGATTAGAAGAGACCCAGTACTTC
many	TRBV12-3/TRBV12-4	TRBJ2-4	TRBD1	CASSGQGENIQYF	TGTGCCAGCAGCGGACAGGGGGAAAACATTCAGTACTTC
many	TRBV27	TRBJ2-2	TRBD1	CASSPQGPYTGELFF	TGTGCCAGCAGTCCACAGGGGCCCTACACCGGGGAGCTGTTTTTT
NA	TRBV28	TRBJ2-7	TRBD1	CASSPGQVGYEQYF	TGTGCCAGCAGCCCGGGACAGGTGGGATACGAGCAGTACTTC
NA	TRBV6-5	TRBJ2-1	NA	CASSSRTERDEQFF	TGTGCCAGCAGTTCACGGACCGAGAGGGATGAGCAGTTCTTC
many	TRBV6-1	TRBJ2-5	NA	CASSEGGRETQYF	TGTGCCAGCAGTGAGGGGGGGCGGGAGACCCAGTACTTC
NA	TRBV7-2	TRBJ2-3	NA	CTSRPGVVLADTQYF	TGTACCAGCAGGCCAGGGGTTGTGTTGGCAGATACGCAGTATTTT
NA	TRBV6-9	TRBJ2-7	TRBD2	CASSYEPGLAGGLSYEQYF	TGTGCCAGCAGTTACGAACCGGGACTAGCGGGAGGACTCTCCTACGAGCAGTACTTC
many	TRBV27	TRBJ2-1	TRBD2	CASSRRTSVSYNEQFF	TGTGCCAGCAGTCGACGGACTAGCGTCTCCTACAATGAGCAGTTCTTC
many	TRBV29-1	TRBJ2-7	TRBD1	CSVRQGDPYEQYF	TGCAGCGTTCGGCAGGGGGACCCCTACGAGCAGTACTTC